This T cell receptor (beta chain) comes out of a study of cytomegalovirus exposure and HLA in healthy donors. Broader study findings: Many donors carried some public TCRs, although rarity characterized most TCR sequences. In a later analysis, TCR beta V- and J-gene trimming was associated with a missense DCLRE1C variant.

V lost 7 bases, J lost 5 bases, and 8 bases stayed unmatched. The V gene's germline CDR1 is SQVTM and CDR2 ANQGSEA. This CDR3 is built from 13 residues. A few counts support this clone. Its antigen is currently unknown. The PCR was carried out with 60 Vbeta primers and 13 Jbeta primers. Produced via immunoSEQ multiplex PCR; TCRdb's table is partial and in-frame only. The sample lists about 170,000 clones, roughly 70% occurring once. The receptor comes from a girl between 5 and 17 years old in good health and CMV-seronegative. The V gene is TRBV29-1, the J gene TRBJ2-3; 8 positions match TRBD2. Sequenced material: PBMCs. CDR3 protein: CSAGRGAGDTQYF. CDR3 nucleotides: TGCAGCGCTGGGCGGGGGGCCGGAGATACGCAGTATTTT.